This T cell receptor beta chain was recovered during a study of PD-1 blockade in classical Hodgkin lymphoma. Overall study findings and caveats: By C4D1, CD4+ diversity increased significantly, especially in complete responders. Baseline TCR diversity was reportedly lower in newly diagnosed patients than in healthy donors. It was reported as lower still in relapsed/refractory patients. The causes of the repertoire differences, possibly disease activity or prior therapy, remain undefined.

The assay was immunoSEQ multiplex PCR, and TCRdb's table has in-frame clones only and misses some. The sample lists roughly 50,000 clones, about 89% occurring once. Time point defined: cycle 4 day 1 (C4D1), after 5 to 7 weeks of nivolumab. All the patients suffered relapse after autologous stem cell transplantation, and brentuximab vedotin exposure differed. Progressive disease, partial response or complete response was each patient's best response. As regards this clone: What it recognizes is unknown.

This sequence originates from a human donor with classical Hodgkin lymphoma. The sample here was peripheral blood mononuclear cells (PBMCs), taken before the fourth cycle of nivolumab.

The CDR3 sequence: CASSTYRGRGTEAFF. The CDR3 nucleotides are TGTGCCAGCAGTACCTACAGGGGGCGCGGCACTGAAGCTTTCTTT. This rearrangement joins TRBV27 to TRBJ1-1; TRBD1 matches at 9 bases. Per germline, CDR1 MNHEY and CDR2 SMNVEV (reference sequence). The CDR3 is 15 residues long. Trimming took 5 bases from V and 4 from J; bases not matched to a gene: 8.